Below are 20 T cell receptor beta chains sequenced from a single sample in a study of blood T cell repertoires in COVID-19 (dated by TCRdb to about 2020). The receptor library was made with the immunoSEQ multiplex PCR assay. TCRdb took this table from immuneACCESS and kept in-frame rearrangements with V and J called. Such tables lack part of the clones; where checked against another copy, unresolved V genes explain under half of the gap, and the rest is unexplained. The sample data list about 400,000 clones, and roughly 86% of these were observed just once. The ten most abundant clones make up around 1.9% of the sample. Sequences were obtained from PBMCs or T cells enriched from blood (not recorded which). The receptor set was obtained from a man aged 40-55 years in a cohort exposed to, infected with or recovered from COVID-19 (not recorded which).

Only one count was recorded for this clone. J is TRBJ1-2 and V is TRBV5-4, with D tentatively TRBD1 (5 bases). V was pared by 4 bases and J by 4 bases, with 8 bases between. In germline, CDR1 is SGHNT, CDR2 YYREEE (reference sequence). The CDR3 consists of 12 residues. The CDR3 DNA reads as TGTGCCAGCAGCCGCGACAGCTATGGCTACACCTTC. Encoded protein: CASSRDSYGYTF.

The chain joins TRBV19 to TRBJ2-1; D is unresolved. The CDR3 covers 12 residues. Looked up from germline, CDR1 is LNHDA and CDR2 is SQIVND (reference sequence). Trimming took off 2 bases at V and 7 bases at J, with 6 bases between the two ends. CDR3 region: CASSITVNEQFF. CDR3 DNA: TGTGCCAGTAGTATAACAGTGAATGAGCAGTTCTTC.

The chain links TRBV5-4 to TRBJ2-5; D call uncertain. Germline V gene data show CDR1 as SGHNT and CDR2 as YYREEE (reference sequence). The CDR3 totals 15 residues. Trimming stripped 0 bases from V and 4 bases from J, with 13 bases between. CDR3 sequence: CASSLGRGRGETQYF. The CDR3 DNA sequence: TGTGCCAGCAGCTTGGGTCGAGGTCGAGGAGAGACCCAGTACTTC.

This clone was seen a single time. The rearrangement links TRBV19 to TRBJ1-1; 8 bases fit TRBD1. V trimming: 3 bases; J trimming: 1 base; junction bases outside the gene matches: 4. This CDR3 region has 15 residues. Germline-derived CDR1 and CDR2 are LNHDA and SQIVND (reference sequence). In DNA, the CDR3 is TGTGCCAGTAGTATGGGACAGGTAAGGAACACTGAAGCTTTCTTT. Protein: CASSMGQVRNTEAFF.

This chain joins TRBV15 and TRBJ2-7; 7 bases map to TRBD1. The germline gives CDR1 LNHNV, CDR2 YYDKDF (reference sequence). This CDR3 has 15 amino acids. Trimming at V came to 4 bases and at J to 3 bases, leaving 9 bases not matched to a gene. CDR3 loop: CATSILPGQSYEQYF. The CDR3 DNA is TGTGCCACCAGCATTCTTCCGGGACAGAGCTACGAGCAGTACTTC.

The CDR3, as DNA: TGTGCCAGCAGCCAAGAAGGAGACAGGGCCACCTTC. Its translation: CASSQEGDRATF. The chain links TRBV4-2 to TRBJ1-2; 7 bases agree with TRBD1. The trim removed 0 bases at V and 13 bases at J, leaving 5 bases unmatched. Germline CDR1 and CDR2: LGHNA and YNFKEQ. The CDR3 spans 12 residues.

The chain uses TRBV19 and TRBJ2-7; 10 bases are a match to TRBD2. Germline assignment: CDR1 LNHDA and CDR2 SQIVND (reference sequence). With 4 bases clipped from V and 2 bases from J, the junction kept 5 bases outside the gene matches. CDR3 size: 15 residues. CDR3 amino acids: CASSTESGRAYEQYF. The CDR3 DNA reads TGTGCCAGTAGTACAGAAAGCGGGAGGGCCTACGAGCAGTACTTC.

The chain couples TRBV5-6 to TRBJ1-2, with no clear D. The ends were cut back, 0 bases at V and 8 bases at J, with 11 bases in the middle. Germline assignment: CDR1 SGHDT and CDR2 YYEEEE. The CDR3 has 13 residues. CDR3 nucleotide sequence: TGTGCCAGCAGCTTGGGGGTGACACCAGGCTACACCTTC. Protein product: CASSLGVTPGYTF.

The chain links TRBV18 to TRBJ2-7; D not certain. Trimming removed 0 bases at V and 2 bases at J, with 11 bases between. The CDR3 is 15 amino acids. Germline V CDR1 and CDR2: KGHSH, LQKENI. As DNA, the CDR3 is TGTGCCAGCTCACCACCGGTCACAGCAACCTACGAGCAGTACTTC. It translates to CASSPPVTATYEQYF.

Points on this clone: At the DNA level, this CDR3 is encoded by other sequences in the same sample as well. The rearrangement joins TRBV6-1 to TRBJ2-2; D possibly corresponds to TRBD1 (6 bases). Germline V gives CDR1 MNHNS, CDR2 SASEGT. CDR3 length: 15 amino acids. V lost 1 base and J 3 bases, leaving 9 bases between the germline ends. CDR3 DNA: TGTGCCAGCAGTGAAGGGCAGGGGCACACCGGGGAGCTGTTTTTT. Its translation: CASSEGQGHTGELFF.

This clone was seen a single time. V usage is TRBV11-2 and J usage is TRBJ2-7, with TRBD2 as a possible D gene (5 bases). V dropped 3 bases and J dropped 4 bases, with 10 bases sitting between them. This CDR3 comprises 13 residues. CDR1 and CDR2 (germline): SGHAT, FQNNGV. CDR3 in DNA: TGTGCCAGCAGCTTGGGCGGGCAATACGAGCAGTACTTC. Translation gives CASSLGGQYEQYF.

The CDR3 DNA follows: TGTGCCAGCAGCGTCCTTTCTAGTGTAGAAGAGACCCAGTACTTC. Protein product: CASSVLSSVEETQYF. This chain links TRBV9 with TRBJ2-5; D is unresolved. The length of the CDR3 is 15 residues. Trimming removed 2 bases from V and 3 bases from J, with 14 bases in between. Germline CDR1 reads SGDLS; CDR2 reads YYNGEE.

V is TRBV14 and J is TRBJ1-3; D unresolved. This CDR3 contains 15 residues. Germline CDR1 SGHDN, CDR2 FVKESK. V lost 1 base, J lost 0 bases, and 7 bases lay in between. CDR3 coding DNA: TGTGCCAGCAGCCAAGGAACCAGCTCTGGAAACACCATATATTTT. This encodes CASSQGTSSGNTIYF.

The chain carries TRBV5-1 and TRBJ2-1, with 8 bases aligning to TRBD2. Trimming at V came to 0 bases and at J to 5 bases, leaving 7 bases not matched to a gene. This CDR3 region has 16 residues. Per the germline V gene, CDR1 is SGHRS and CDR2 is YFSETQ. CDR3 DNA: TGCGCCAGCAGCTTGGCCTCGGGACTAGGGGACAATGAGCAGTTCTTC. Translated: CASSLASGLGDNEQFF.

The CDR3 is CASSLAVTGPYEQYF. In DNA, the CDR3 is TGTGCCAGCAGCTTAGCGGTGACAGGCCCCTACGAGCAGTACTTC. V and J are TRBV7-9 and TRBJ2-7, with D possibly matching TRBD1 (6 bases). V was trimmed by 0 bases and J by 2 bases, leaving 11 bases between them. The germline gives CDR1 SEHNR, CDR2 FQNEAQ (reference sequence). The CDR3 sequence is 15 residues long.

This clone was picked up one time. CDR3 DNA: TGTGCCAGCAGTGAATTTAGCGGGAGGTTTGGTGAGCAGTTCTTC. This gives the protein CASSEFSGRFGEQFF. This chain uses TRBV25-1 with TRBJ2-1, with 10 bases identical to TRBD2. The junction had 6 bases not matched to a gene; V was cut back by 1 base and J by 9 bases. The CDR3 sequence is 15 residues long. CDR1 and CDR2 from the germline V gene are MGHDK and SYGVNS.

The chain employs TRBV5-1 and TRBJ2-5; 7 bases fit TRBD2. Looked up from germline, CDR1 is SGHRS and CDR2 is YFSETQ. V gave up 0 bases and J gave up 2 bases; unmatched junction bases: 4. The CDR3 runs to 15 residues. CDR3 nucleotides: TGCGCCAGCAGCTTGGAACTAGCGAAACAAGAGACCCAGTACTTC. Amino acids: CASSLELAKQETQYF.

The chain joins TRBV9 to TRBJ2-3; tentatively, D is TRBD2 (6 bases). The CDR3 contains 16 residues. V lost 0 bases to trimming and J lost 0 bases, with 11 bases between them. Germline V gives CDR1 SGDLS, CDR2 YYNGEE. The CDR3 bases are TGTGCCAGCAGCGTAGGTCGAGCGGGTAGCACAGATACGCAGTATTTT. It encodes CASSVGRAGSTDTQYF. Based on the CDR3 plus reference TRBV9 and TRBJ2-3, the full variable domain is DSGVTQTPKHLITATGQRVTLRCSPRSGDLSVYWYQQSLDQGLQFLIQYYNGEERAKGNILERFSAQQFPDLHSELNLSSLELGDSALYFCASSVGRAGSTDTQYFGPGTRLTVL.

Comments on this clone: Other DNA sequences in the same sample also yield this CDR3. The rearrangement joins TRBV5-1 to TRBJ2-1, with 7 bases that match TRBD2. This CDR3 comprises 16 residues. V lost 0 bases to trimming and J lost 0 bases; unmatched junction nucleotides: 3. Germline V gene sequence: CDR1 SGHRS, CDR2 YFSETQ. CDR3 amino acids: CASSLAGGSSYNEQFF. CDR3 sequence (DNA): TGCGCCAGCAGCTTGGCCGGCGGGAGCTCCTACAATGAGCAGTTCTTC.

The chain couples TRBV15 to TRBJ2-1; D possibly corresponds to TRBD1 (6 bases). The germline CDR1 and CDR2 sequences are LNHNV and YYDKDF (reference sequence). The CDR3 is made up of 15 amino acids. Trimming cost V 4 bases and J 0 bases, with 10 bases left between them. Written as DNA, the CDR3 is TGTGCCACCAGCAAGGACAGAAGCTCCTACAATGAGCAGTTCTTC. Translated, it gives CATSKDRSSYNEQFF.